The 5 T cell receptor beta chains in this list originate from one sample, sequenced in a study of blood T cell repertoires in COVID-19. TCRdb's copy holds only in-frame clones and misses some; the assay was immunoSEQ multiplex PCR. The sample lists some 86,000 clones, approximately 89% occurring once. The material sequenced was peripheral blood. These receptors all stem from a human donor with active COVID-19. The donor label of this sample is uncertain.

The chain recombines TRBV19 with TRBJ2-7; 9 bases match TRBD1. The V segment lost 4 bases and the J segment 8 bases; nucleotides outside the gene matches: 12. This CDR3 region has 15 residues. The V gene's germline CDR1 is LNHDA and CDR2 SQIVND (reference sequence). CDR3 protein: CASSNPRQGVVQQYF. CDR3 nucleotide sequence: TGTGCCAGTAGTAACCCAAGACAGGGGGTAGTCCAGCAGTACTTC.

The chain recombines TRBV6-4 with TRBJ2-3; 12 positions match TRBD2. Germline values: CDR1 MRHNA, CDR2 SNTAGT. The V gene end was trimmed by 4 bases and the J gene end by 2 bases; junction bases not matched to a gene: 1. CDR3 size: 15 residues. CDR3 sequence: CASSASGGATDTQYF. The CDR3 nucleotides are TGTGCCAGCAGTGCTAGCGGGGGGGCCACAGATACGCAGTATTTT.

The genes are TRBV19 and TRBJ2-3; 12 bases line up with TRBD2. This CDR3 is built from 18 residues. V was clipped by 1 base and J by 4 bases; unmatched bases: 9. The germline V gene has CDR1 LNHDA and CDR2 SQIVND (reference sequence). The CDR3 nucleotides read TGTGCCAGTAGTATAGGACTAGCGGGGGTTACAAAGGCAGATACGCAGTATTTT. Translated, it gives CASSIGLAGVTKADTQYF.

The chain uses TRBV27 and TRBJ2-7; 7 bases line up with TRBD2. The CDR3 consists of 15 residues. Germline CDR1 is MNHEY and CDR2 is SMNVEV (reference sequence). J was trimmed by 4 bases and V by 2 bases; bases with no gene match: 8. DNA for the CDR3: TGTGCCAGCAGTTTAGGGGGAGGGACCCAATACGAGCAGTACTTC. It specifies CASSLGGGTQYEQYF.

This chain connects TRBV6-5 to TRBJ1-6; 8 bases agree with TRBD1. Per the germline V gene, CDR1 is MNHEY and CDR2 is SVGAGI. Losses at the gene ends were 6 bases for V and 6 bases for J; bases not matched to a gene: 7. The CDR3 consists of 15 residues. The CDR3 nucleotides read TGTGCCAGCAGCCCGACAGGGGTTGGTAATTCACCCCTCCACTTT. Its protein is CASSPTGVGNSPLHF.